This T cell receptor beta chain was obtained from a study of T cell changes during pregnancy in multiple sclerosis. Germline V gene sequence: CDR1 SGHAT, CDR2 FQNNGV. The CDR3 contains 15 residues. V was pared by 5 bases and J by 2 bases, with 7 bases of the junction left unmatched. Only in-frame clones appear in the TCRdb table, and some are missing; sequencing was by immunoSEQ multiplex PCR. The sample holds tens of thousands of clones, 80% to 95% seen once. The source of this sequence is a female donor in good health, enrolled as a control in a pregnancy study. The chain has TRBV11-2 and TRBJ2-3, with 7 bases aligning to TRBD1. Sequenced here: CD4+ T cells from peripheral blood mononuclear cells, sampled after pregnancy. The CDR3 DNA follows: TGTGCCAGCAGCCTGTGGACAGGATTCACAGATACGCAGTATTTT. Translation gives CASSLWTGFTDTQYF.